The present T cell receptor beta chain was sequenced within a study of shared clonotypes between healthy human individuals. This CDR3 spans 17 amino acids. Per germline, CDR1 KGHSH and CDR2 LQKENI. V shed 1 base and J 8 bases; nucleotides not matched to a gene: 10. The table came from immunoSEQ multiplex PCR; TCRdb's copy has only in-frame clones and leaves some out. Among approximately 1,500,000 clones, 95% to 99% were seen once, and the ten largest hold about 0.45%. This TCR came from a man aged 25-45 years in good health. Sequencing input: naive CD4+ T cells sorted from blood. Specified subset: CD45RA+ positively selected. The chain joins TRBV18 to TRBJ2-1, with TRBD2 identical over 11 bases. In DNA form, the CDR3 reads TGTGCCAGCTCACCACAAAAAACTAGCGGGAGTAAAGATGAGCAGTTCTTC. Translation gives CASSPQKTSGSKDEQFF.